This entry concerns a single TCR beta chain. The entry originates in a study of blood T cell repertoires in COVID-19. On the study more broadly: Specimens from acute and convalescent COVID-19 originated in the United States, Italy and Spain. T cells, B-cell-depleted T cells, or PBMCs supplied cDNA or gDNA.

V was pared by 0 bases and J by 6 bases, with 8 bases of the junction left unmatched. There are 16 residues in the CDR3. Germline V gives CDR1 SGHRS, CDR2 YFSETQ. Authors' data handling: How many nucleated cells were present was estimated from reference gene primer amplification. Generated by immunoSEQ multiplex PCR, the TCRdb table keeps only in-frame clones and is missing some. The D gene and trimming were derived from the DNA, and the V and J assignments and clone size from that table. The sample lists roughly 100,000 clones, 88% occurring once. The genes are TRBV5-1 and TRBJ1-5, with TRBD1 matching over 8 bases. This receptor was taken from a man in his fifties or sixties with COVID-19, enrolled during active disease. What was sequenced was peripheral blood. CDR3 protein: CASSLGPTGGGQPQHF. The CDR3 nucleotides are TGCGCCAGCAGCTTGGGTCCCACAGGGGGTGGTCAGCCCCAGCATTTT.